The 16 T cell receptor beta chains below were found in one sample sequenced in a study of T cell clusters in autoimmune cytopenias. About 39,000 genome equivalents of blood DNA were amplified for TRB. One tube held mixed TRB-A and TRB-B primer pools for touch-down PCR. After re-calling the multiplex PCR reads, TCRdb lists one entry per CDR3 protein, DNA absent. Its table records 6,000 to 7,500 distinct CDR3 sequences. The same specimen was also included in a second study, on T cell repertoires in aging, cancer and after chemotherapy.

The specimen sequenced was peripheral blood. Receptors were obtained from a human donor in good health.

The CDR3 sequence: CSVCGLAETDTQYF. This rearrangement joins TRBV29-1 to TRBJ2-3; TCRdb's D call, TRBD2, is unchecked because there is no DNA. Germline CDR1 and CDR2: SQVTM and ANQGSEA. The CDR3 is 14 amino acids.

This clonotype is called medium-sized based on its frequency. V is TRBV19 and J is TRBJ2-3; the TCRdb D gene call, TRBD1, has no DNA to confirm it. Per the germline V gene, CDR1 is LNHDA and CDR2 is SQIVND (reference sequence). The CDR3 extends over 15 amino acids. The CDR3 spells CASSIPGGSTDTQYF.

The chain carries TRBV5-1 and TRBJ1-4. Germline lookup yields CDR1 SGHRS and CDR2 YFSETQ. The length of the CDR3 is 13 residues. CDR3 residues: CASSQTANEKLFF.

This clonotype is identified as medium-sized from frequency. V gene TRBV6-1 combines with J gene TRBJ2-7; TCRdb's assignment of TRBD1 cannot be checked, as there is no DNA. CDR1 and CDR2 from the germline V gene are MNHNS and SASEGT. The CDR3 covers 15 residues. The CDR3 here is CAIRRDRGPVYEQYF.

The rearrangement joins TRBV5-1 to TRBJ2-7; as DNA is missing, the TRBD1 call by TCRdb cannot be tested. Germline V lookup: CDR1 SGHRS, CDR2 YFSETQ. This CDR3 has 15 amino acids. The CDR3 loop reads CASRPRRDNYHEQYF.

This chain joins TRBV11-1 and TRBJ2-7. Germline V gene data show CDR1 as SGHAT and CDR2 as FQDESV (reference sequence). There are 13 residues in the CDR3. CDR3 region: CASSLGYSYEQYF.

In terms of frequency, this clonotype is medium-sized (0.01 to 0.1%). The gene calls are TRBV19 and TRBJ1-5; there is no DNA to check the TCRdb D call of TRBD1. Germline-derived CDR1 and CDR2 are LNHDA and SQIVND (reference sequence). This CDR3 is 15 amino acids long. CDR3 in amino acids: CASSMPGINNQPQHF. Together with reference TRBV19 and TRBJ1-5, the CDR3 gives the full variable domain: DGGITQSPKYLFRKEGQNVTLSCEQNLNHDAMYWYRQDPGQGLRLIYYSQIVNDFQKGDIAEGYSVSREKKESFPLTVTSAQKNPTAFYLCASSMPGINNQPQHFGDGTRLSIL.

Considering frequency, this clonotype is medium-sized. The chain employs TRBV7-6 and TRBJ1-5; without DNA, the TCRdb call of TRBD1 cannot be checked. Germline assignment: CDR1 SGHVS and CDR2 FNYEAQ. CDR3 length equals 13 residues. CDR3 amino acids: CASSLGGAQPQHF.

By frequency, this clonotype registers medium-sized (0.01 to 0.1%). The V gene is TRBV27, the J gene TRBJ1-6; the D call from TCRdb, TRBD1, cannot be confirmed without DNA. Germline V gene lookup returns CDR1 MNHEY and CDR2 SMNVEV (reference sequence). This CDR3 comprises 16 residues. CDR3 protein: CASRPNRGMGNSPLHF.

The rearrangement uses TRBV4-1 and TRBJ2-3; the TCRdb D gene call, TRBD2, has no DNA to confirm it. The CDR3 has 16 residues. Germline V gene data show CDR1 as MGHRA and CDR2 as YSYEKL. The CDR3 region is CASSLLSGGATDTQYF.

The V and J genes are TRBV12-3 or TRBV12-4 and TRBJ2-2. The CDR3 has 11 residues. Here the CDR3 reads CASTASRELFF.

The chain links TRBV7-9 to TRBJ2-1; TCRdb names TRBD1, which stays unverified in the absence of DNA. CDR1 and CDR2 from the germline V gene are SEHNR and FQNEAQ (reference sequence). This CDR3 region has 16 residues. The CDR3 loop is CASSFVTRPPQNEQFF. The full variable domain, in which reference TRBV7-9 and TRBJ2-1 provide the parts outside the CDR3, is DTGVSQNPRHKITKRGQNVTFRCDPISEHNRLYWYRQTLGQGPEFLTYFQNEAQLEKSRLLSDRFSAERPKGSFSTLEIQRTEQGDSAMYLCASSFVTRPPQNEQFFGPGTRLTVL.

This clonotype shows up as medium-sized by frequency. The V gene is TRBV10-3, the J gene TRBJ2-5; the TCRdb D gene call, TRBD1, has no DNA to confirm it. The CDR3 length is 13 residues. Germline loops: CDR1 ENHRY, CDR2 SYGVKD. The CDR3 protein is CAIRGQGPETQYF.

This chain connects TRBV10-3 to TRBJ1-1; TCRdb lists TRBD1, though no DNA is available to test this call. The CDR3 is 13 residues long. Germline lookup yields CDR1 ENHRY and CDR2 SYGVKD. The CDR3 region is CAINEDRDTEAFF.

Frequency places this clonotype as medium-sized. The rearrangement links TRBV6-5 to TRBJ1-1; checking the TCRdb D call of TRBD1 is not possible without DNA. CDR1 and CDR2 (germline): MNHEY, SVGAGI. This CDR3 region has 16 residues. The CDR3: CASSYVGDRGNTEAFF.

Judged by frequency, this clonotype is medium-sized (0.01 to 0.1%). The CDR3 loop reads CASSIVQGSGTEAFF. The chain is built from TRBV19 and TRBJ1-1; as DNA is missing, the TRBD1 call by TCRdb cannot be tested. The CDR3 sequence is 15 residues long. Germline assignment: CDR1 LNHDA and CDR2 SQIVND (reference sequence).